Listed below are T cell receptor beta chains from one sample, sequenced in a study of response to subunit inactivated influenza vaccine. TCRdb used MiXCR to reprocess the RT-PCR reads, holding one entry per CDR3 protein. The sample includes about 240,000 distinct CDR3 sequences, more than 9% of them seen just once. The source was non-naive T cells sorted from PBMCs, collected 14 to 15 days before vaccination. Every receptor here comes from a man aged 50 to 59 who received an inactivated influenza vaccine. The CDR3 runs from the conserved cysteine through the conserved F or W. Fields, in order: D gene, V gene, J gene, clone size, CDR3 DNA, CDR3 protein. The D gene is left open where the match is weak. The size entry is marked missing in some rows and otherwise reads once, few, many or a size class.

>TRBD2|TRBV24-1|TRBJ2-5|NA
TGTGCCACCAGTGGGCTAGCGGGAGGGCCGGAGCAAGAGACCCAGTACTTC
CATSGLAGGPEQETQYF
>NA|TRBV29-1|TRBJ1-5|few
TGCAGCGTTGTGACGGGGTCGGGTCAGCCCCAGCATTTT
CSVVTGSGQPQHF
>TRBD2|TRBV14|TRBJ2-1|NA
TGTGCCAGCAGCCAGGCTCTAGCGGGAGGGGGTAATGAGCAGTTCTTC
CASSQALAGGGNEQFF
>NA|TRBV11-3|TRBJ2-5|NA
TGTGCCAGCAGCTTAGCCTCTCGGTCGGGAGAGACCCAGTACTTC
CASSLASRSGETQYF
>NA|TRBV25-1|TRBJ1-6|NA
TGTGCCAGCAGTGAGGGGACGTCTCTCCACTTT
CASSEGTSLHF
>TRBD2|TRBV5-1|TRBJ2-1|few
TGCGCCAGCAGCTTGGGTAGCGGGGGCAGTTACAATGAGCAGTTCTTC
CASSLGSGGSYNEQFF
>NA|TRBV12-3/TRBV12-4|TRBJ2-7|many
TGTGCCAGCAGCAAACAGGGTCGGAGGTACGAGCAGTACTTC
CASSKQGRRYEQYF
>TRBD1|TRBV28|TRBJ2-7|few
TGTGCCAGCAGTCTACAGGGGGCTGTCTACGAGCAGTACTTC
CASSLQGAVYEQYF
>TRBD1|TRBV6-1|TRBJ2-7|few
TGTGCCAGCATGGGGACAGGGGGATCCTACGAGCAGTACTTC
CASMGTGGSYEQYF
>NA|TRBV4-1|TRBJ2-1|NA
TGCGCCAGCAGCCAAGACGGTGTTCCGGGGAATGAGCAGTTCTTC
CASSQDGVPGNEQFF
>TRBD1|TRBV20-1|TRBJ2-7|many
TGCAGTGCTAGAGATGGACTAAGTACCAGACAGGGGATTGTGTCCTACGAGCAGTACTTC
CSARDGLSTRQGIVSYEQYF
>TRBD2|TRBV12-3/TRBV12-4|TRBJ2-1|NA
TGTGCCAGCACCGGGACTAGCGGGGGGCACCTCTCCTACAATGAGCAGTTCTTC
CASTGTSGGHLSYNEQFF
>NA|TRBV9|TRBJ1-1|few
TGTGCCAGCAGCGGGGGGTTAGAGAACACTGAAGCTTTCTTT
CASSGGLENTEAFF
>NA|TRBV11-2|TRBJ2-7|NA
TGTGCCAGCAGCAGGGGGACGTATAGCTCCTACGAGCAGTACTTC
CASSRGTYSSYEQYF
>TRBD2|TRBV24-1|TRBJ2-3|few
TGTGCCACCGGACACCGGCGGGAGGGCCTCAATACGCAGTATTTT
CATGHRREGLNTQYF
>TRBD2|TRBV9|TRBJ2-1|NA
TGTGCCAGCAGCGTTAGCGGGAGATCATACAATGAGCAGTTCTTC
CASSVSGRSYNEQFF
>NA|TRBV19|TRBJ2-3|few
TGTGCCAGTAAGCTTGGAGGGGTCGCAGATACGCAGTATTTT
CASKLGGVADTQYF
>NA|TRBV5-1|TRBJ1-2|NA
TGCGCCAGCAGCTTGGGAACGCAGATCTATGGCTACACCTTC
CASSLGTQIYGYTF
>NA|TRBV20-1|TRBJ2-3|NA
TGCAGTGCTAGAGATCGGACTCGACCCAGCACAGATACGCAGTATTTT
CSARDRTRPSTDTQYF
>NA|TRBV20-1|TRBJ1-4|NA
TGCAGTGCCTCTAAGGGAGGGTCAACTAATGAAAAACTGTTTTTT
CSASKGGSTNEKLFF
>NA|TRBV12-3/TRBV12-4|TRBJ2-3|few
TGTGCCAGCAGTCCCCCGGCGGGGGCCTCCACAGATACGCAGTATTTT
CASSPPAGASTDTQYF
>NA|TRBV6-5|TRBJ2-7|few
TGTGCCAGCAGTTATCGAAGGGACGGGGGCTACGAGCAGTACTTC
CASSYRRDGGYEQYF
>NA|TRBV5-1|TRBJ1-5|NA
TGCGCCAGCAGCGCGTTGGGGGGCGCGGACGGCCAGCCCCAGCATTTT
CASSALGGADGQPQHF
>NA|TRBV5-1|TRBJ2-5|NA
TGCGCCAGCAGCTTGGACAGGGGAGGACAGACCCAGTACTTC
CASSLDRGGQTQYF
>NA|TRBV5-1|TRBJ1-1|NA
TGCGCCAGCAGCTTGGCAACGGGAACTGAAGCTTTCTTT
CASSLATGTEAFF
>NA|TRBV7-2|TRBJ2-5|medium-sized
TGTGCCAGCAGCTTGAACCCGTTCCAAGAGACCCAGTACTTC
CASSLNPFQETQYF
>NA|TRBV13|TRBJ2-1|NA
TGTGCCAGCAGCTTTCGAGACCGAGGGGGAAATGAGCAGTTCTTC
CASSFRDRGGNEQFF
>TRBD2|TRBV18|TRBJ2-3|many
TGTGCCAGCTCGCAGCGGGAAACCAGCGGCCCAGATACGCAGTATTTT
CASSQRETSGPDTQYF
>NA|TRBV28|TRBJ2-3|few
TGTGCCAGCAGTTTTTCGGCAGGGCAGAGGGCAGATACGCAGTATTTT
CASSFSAGQRADTQYF
>NA|TRBV4-1|TRBJ2-3|few
TGCGCCAGCAGCCAAGATCTGCCGGCGGGAGATACGCAGTATTTT
CASSQDLPAGDTQYF
>NA|TRBV18|TRBJ2-7|many
TGTGCCAGCTCACCATCGCAGGGACCCTACGAGCAGTACTTC
CASSPSQGPYEQYF
>NA|TRBV6-2/TRBV6-3|TRBJ2-2|NA
TGTGCCAGCAGTTTCTATGGAAGGGAGCTGTTTTTT
CASSFYGRELFF
>TRBD1|TRBV28|TRBJ1-5|NA
TGTGCCAGCAGCTCCACCGGGGGACAGGGTAATCAGCCCCAGCATTTT
CASSSTGGQGNQPQHF
>TRBD1|TRBV20-1|TRBJ1-2|NA
TGCAGTGCTAGGATAGCCGGGGGACAGGGGGCTAAGGGCTACACCTTC
CSARIAGGQGAKGYTF
>NA|TRBV7-9|TRBJ2-3|few
TGTGCCAGCAGCTTAAAGGGCGGCCGTATGACAGATACGCAGTATTTT
CASSLKGGRMTDTQYF
>TRBD2|TRBV29-1|TRBJ2-7|few
TGCAGCGTTGATCGGGGGGGGTACGAGCAGTACTTC
CSVDRGGYEQYF
>TRBD1|TRBV29-1|TRBJ1-2|few
TGCAGCGTCCCCGGACAGGACTATGGCTACACCTTC
CSVPGQDYGYTF
>NA|TRBV7-2|TRBJ2-5|NA
TGTGCCAGCAGCTTACTTGGGGGAGCGAATCAAGAGACCCAGTACTTC
CASSLLGGANQETQYF
>TRBD1|TRBV7-9|TRBJ1-1|NA
TGTGCCAGCACCTTTAGCCGGGGGGAGGGGGCCGTAGCTTTCTTT
CASTFSRGEGAVAFF
>TRBD1|TRBV27|TRBJ2-7|NA
TGTGCCAGCAGACGCCGGGACAGGAGCTACGAGCAGTACTTC
CASRRRDRSYEQYF
>NA|TRBV10-3|TRBJ1-5|few
TGTGCCATCAGTGAAACCTCCCGAAGCAATCAGCCCCAGCATTTT
CAISETSRSNQPQHF